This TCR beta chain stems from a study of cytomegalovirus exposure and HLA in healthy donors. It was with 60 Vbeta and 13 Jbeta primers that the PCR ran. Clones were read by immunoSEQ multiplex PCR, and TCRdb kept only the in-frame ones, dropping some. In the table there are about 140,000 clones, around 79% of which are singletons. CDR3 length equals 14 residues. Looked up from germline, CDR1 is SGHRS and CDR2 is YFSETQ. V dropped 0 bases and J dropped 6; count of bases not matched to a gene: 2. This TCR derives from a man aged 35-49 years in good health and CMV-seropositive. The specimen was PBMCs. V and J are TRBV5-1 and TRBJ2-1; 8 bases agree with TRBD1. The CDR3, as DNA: TGCGCCAGCAGCTTGGTGACAGGGGTCAATGAGCAGTTCTTC. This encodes CASSLVTGVNEQFF.